This TCR beta chain was recovered during a study of T cell repertoires in cytomegalovirus infection. Overall study context: Signatures in public TCR beta sequences pointed to both CMV infection and matching HLA type.

As for this clonotype: Its target is not known.

General observations from the study: The study identified carriers of CMV plus the relevant HLA from cumulative public TCR beta family frequency.

TCRdb re-analysed the reads in MiXCR, keeping a single row per CDR3 protein. The table records 450,000 to 550,000 distinct CDR3 sequences, roughly 46% of them present only once. This CDR3 spans 13 amino acids. V lost 1 base to trimming and J lost 4 bases, with 7 bases between them. CDR1 is MGHRA and CDR2 is YSYEKL in the germline V gene. This TCR was sampled from a human donor in good health (CMV status not recorded). Some clones in this sample may be carry-over from other donors' samples. This specimen was cultured PBMCs, taken from culture after CMV antigen stimulation. V gene TRBV4-1 combines with J gene TRBJ1-1; D ambiguous. The CDR3 nucleotides are TGCGCCAGCAGCCAAGGGGATCTCACTGAAGCTTTCTTT. Translating it yields CASSQGDLTEAFF.